Listed below are T cell receptor beta chains from one sample, sequenced in a study of T cell responses to AZD1222 COVID-19 vaccine. Assay: immunoSEQ multiplex PCR; the TCRdb copy retains only in-frame clones and omits some. The data show around 250,000 clones, 80% to 95% seen once. This specimen consisted of peripheral blood, obtained on day 0 of AZD1222 vaccination. The source is an adult in good health. Each CDR3 is given with its conserved first and last residue. A D gene is named only where the DNA matches it firmly.

TRBJ1-1,-,TRBV5-5,CASSYGPGAEAFF
TRBJ2-7,-,TRBV5-6,CASSYSLFASVYEQYF
TRBJ1-6,-,TRBV28,CASSLSPGLGYSPLHF
TRBJ2-3,-,TRBV20-1,CSARSGDTQYF
TRBJ1-1,-,TRBV29-1,CSVLEGAFF
TRBJ1-1,TRBD1,TRBV29-1,CSVRQGTEAFF
TRBJ2-1,TRBD2,TRBV18,CASSQDTSGVSSYNEQFF
TRBJ2-1,-,TRBV19,CASSGHGARNEQFF
TRBJ2-2,TRBD2,TRBV7-2,CASSSTSARSTGELFF
TRBJ1-2,-,TRBV11-2,CASSLEYGRGYTF
TRBJ2-7,-,TRBV4-2,CASSQDIVLYEQYF
TRBJ2-1,TRBD2,TRBV9,CASSGTIDSGSSYNEQFF
TRBJ2-1,-,TRBV7-9,CASSFRGNEQFF
TRBJ2-2,TRBD2,TRBV7-6,CASNSGGASTGELFF
TRBJ1-2,-,TRBV29-1,CSDFRGSGGYTF
TRBJ2-7,-,TRBV7-9,CASSLALRDKDYEQYF
TRBJ2-7,TRBD1,TRBV23-1,CAPRGTREQYF
TRBJ1-2,-,TRBV7-8,CASSSRNYGYTF
TRBJ1-1,-,TRBV4-3,CASSVGSEAEAFF
TRBJ2-7,TRBD1,TRBV2,CASNRDRGTYEQYF
TRBJ2-1,-,TRBV28,CASSLGGRWEQFF
TRBJ1-1,-,TRBV28,CASRGGYTEAFF
TRBJ1-2,-,TRBV2,CASSEALTAVPYGYTF
TRBJ1-2,-,TRBV6-5,CASSFDRIGYGYTF
TRBJ2-7,-,TRBV6-5,CASSSYYEQYF
TRBJ2-7,TRBD1,TRBV6-5,CATRQGVSYEQYF
TRBJ1-2,-,TRBV7-2,CASSPLLGSNYGYTF
TRBJ1-1,TRBD1,TRBV7-8,CASSPRTGTEAFF
TRBJ2-2,-,TRBV24-1,CATSPRGAYANTGELFF
TRBJ2-1,-,TRBV9,CASSPKVGSYNEQFF
TRBJ1-3,-,TRBV20-1,CSASDIFSGNTIYF
TRBJ1-2,-,TRBV7-2,CASSLASANYGYTF
TRBJ2-7,TRBD1,TRBV19,CASSAGQGPYEQYF
TRBJ1-1,-,TRBV4-2,CASSPPGAPEAFF
TRBJ1-6,-,TRBV28,CASSAQGFALHF
TRBJ1-1,-,TRBV5-1,CASSPGTWNTEAFF
TRBJ2-2,-,TRBV3-1/TRBV3-2,CASSQLERSGELFF
TRBJ1-4,-,TRBV2,CASSETGQNEKLFF
TRBJ1-4,-,TRBV7-6,CASSPGRGKEKLFF
TRBJ1-6,-,TRBV6-1,CASSEALPIPPLHF
TRBJ2-1,TRBD1,TRBV5-1,CASSPPLTGQGIGEQFF
TRBJ1-6,-,TRBV5-5,CASSFQGSPLHF
TRBJ2-7,-,TRBV7-7,CASSLAWGAVYEQYF
TRBJ2-7,TRBD2,TRBV7-2,CASSSLAGGPSGEQYF
TRBJ1-1,-,TRBV28,CASSVGTGTEAFF
TRBJ2-7,-,TRBV10-3,CAISVKDAFTSYEQYF
TRBJ1-1,TRBD1,TRBV5-1,CASSPEGQGTTEAFF
TRBJ1-1,-,TRBV28,CASSFFFRRLQGPEAFF
TRBJ1-4,-,TRBV29-1,CAAANEKLFF
TRBJ2-2,-,TRBV3-1/TRBV3-2,CASSQGAWELFF
TRBJ2-3,TRBD1,TRBV23-1,CASSQNRDRGQTDTQYF
TRBJ1-2,TRBD1,TRBV5-6,CASSLPDRGGYGYTF
TRBJ2-1,TRBD2,TRBV6-2/TRBV6-3,CASSWTSGSGDEQFF
TRBJ2-7,-,TRBV20-1,CSASRGQGDDEQYF